Below are 16 T cell receptor beta chains sequenced from a single sample in a study of vaccination effects on CD4 cells after COVID-19. Viral peptide pools were used in the ViraFEST assay to expand antigen-specific CD4+ T cells, and sequencing came afterward. Cultured cells yielded isolated CD4+ T cells after roughly 11 days. Each person got two doses of an mRNA SARS-CoV-2 vaccine, BNT162b2 or mRNA-1273. For these TCRs, the target antigens are not known. The data were produced by immunoSEQ multiplex PCR, yet TCRdb's version contains in-frame clones alone and is incomplete. The sample holds tens of thousands of clones; around four fifths are singletons and the top ten take 0.95% to 1.5%. The specimen comprised CD4+ T cells from PBMCs cultured with HCoV-229E spike peptides, sampled after COVID-19 vaccination. The receptors were sampled from a human donor who received a COVID-19 vaccine.

The chain uses TRBV5-5 and TRBJ2-5, with 7 positions matching TRBD1. The germline CDR1 and CDR2 sequences are SGHKS and YYEKEE (reference sequence). V shed 3 bases and J 2 bases; nucleotides not matched to a gene: 1. This CDR3 spans 13 amino acids. The CDR3 protein is CASSSTGQETQYF. CDR3 DNA sequence: TGTGCCAGCAGCTCGACAGGGCAAGAGACCCAGTACTTC.

This clone has a handful of counts. Other DNA variants within this sample encode the same CDR3. The chain couples TRBV5-8 to TRBJ1-1; D might be TRBD1 (5 bases). V shed 7 bases and J shed 4 bases, with 8 bases lying between them. This CDR3 is built from 11 residues. The germline V gene has CDR1 SGHTS and CDR2 YDEGEE. Written as DNA, the CDR3 is TGTGCCAGCCCTGGGGGCACTGAAGCTTTCTTT. Translation: CASPGGTEAFF. Variable domain in full (rest from reference TRBV5-8 and TRBJ1-1): EAGVTQSPTHLIKTRGQQATLRCSPISGHTSVYWYQQALGLGLQFLLWYDEGEERNRGNFPPRFSGRQFPNYSSELNVNALELEDSALYLCASPGGTEAFFGQGTRLTVV.

The chain employs TRBV5-6 and TRBJ1-3, with D unclear. The CDR3 sequence is 15 residues long. Germline V CDR1 and CDR2: SGHDT, YYEEEE. V gave up 0 bases and J gave up 7 bases, with 14 bases separating them. CDR3 bases: TGTGCCAGCAGCTTGGAGGGATCGGCGTCTAACACCATATATTTT. Amino acid sequence: CASSLEGSASNTIYF.

The chain joins TRBV7-2 to TRBJ1-2; D is uncertain. Germline V CDR1 and CDR2: SGHTA, FQGNSA. V lost 0 bases, J lost 4 bases, and 6 bases lay in between. The CDR3 extends over 13 amino acids. CDR3 DNA sequence: TGTGCCAGCAGCTTAGCAGCAGGCTATGGCTACACCTTC. Protein product: CASSLAAGYGYTF.

The rearrangement joins TRBV2 to TRBJ2-1; D might be TRBD1 (6 bases). Germline V CDR1 and CDR2: SNHLY, FYNNEI. Deletions cut 6 bases from V and 6 bases from J, with 12 bases between. This CDR3 is 13 amino acids long. The CDR3 is CASRTDSGNEQFF. DNA for the CDR3: TGTGCCAGCAGGACGGACAGTGGCAATGAGCAGTTCTTC.

This chain connects TRBV7-3 to TRBJ2-1, with D possibly TRBD1 on 6 matching bases. From germline, CDR1 is SGHTA and CDR2 FQGTGA. This CDR3 comprises 15 residues. Trimming removed 0 bases at V and 7 bases at J, with 13 bases between. CDR3 in DNA: TGTGCCAGCAGCTTAACACAGACAGGAACTAATGAGCAGTTCTTC. This encodes CASSLTQTGTNEQFF.

The chain uses TRBV2 and TRBJ2-3; 9 bases line up with TRBD1. The CDR3 spans 14 residues. Germline V gene data show CDR1 as SNHLY and CDR2 as FYNNEI. V lost 6 bases, J lost 4 bases, and 5 bases stayed unmatched. In nucleotides, the CDR3 is TGTGCCAGCAGGGGGACAGGGAGGGCAGATACGCAGTATTTT. It yields the protein CASRGTGRADTQYF. Full variable domain (outside the CDR3, taken from reference TRBV2 and TRBJ2-3): EPEVTQTPSHQVTQMGQEVILRCVPISNHLYFYWYRQILGQKVEFLVSFYNNEISEKSEIFDDQFSVERPDGSNFTLKIRSTKLEDSAMYFCASRGTGRADTQYFGPGTRLTVL.

This clone showed up just a few times. The chain links TRBV12-3 or TRBV12-4 to TRBJ1-2, with 7 bases that match TRBD1. The CDR3 loop spans 13 amino acids. V dropped 4 bases and J dropped 4; count of bases not matched to a gene: 3. The CDR3 protein is CASSSTGRYGYTF. CDR3 nucleotides: TGTGCCAGCAGTTCGACAGGGCGCTATGGCTACACCTTC.

This clone was recorded a few times. The chain combines TRBV4-1 with TRBJ2-6; D unclear. Germline CDR1 MGHRA, CDR2 YSYEKL. The CDR3 sequence is 18 residues long. V lost 2 bases and J 0 bases, leaving 14 bases between the germline ends. The CDR3, as DNA: TGCGCCAGCAGCCAACTAGACATGATTCCCTCTGGGGCCAACGTCCTGACTTTC. Its protein product is CASSQLDMIPSGANVLTF.

The rearrangement joins TRBV20-1 to TRBJ1-2; no clear D. Deletions cut 1 base from V and 8 bases from J, with 5 bases between. CDR3 length: 10 amino acids. Looked up from germline, CDR1 is DFQATT and CDR2 is SNEGSKA (reference sequence). The CDR3 DNA sequence: TGCAGTGCTAGAGGCCCCGGCTACACCTTC. Its protein product is CSARGPGYTF.

This clone appeared a single time. This chain links TRBV7-8 with TRBJ1-2; no clear D gene. The germline V gene has CDR1 SGHVS and CDR2 FQNEAQ. With 1 base removed from V and 4 bases from J, the gap between germline ends came to 13 bases. The CDR3 contains 15 residues. The CDR3 nucleotides are TGTGCCAGCAGCTTAGAGCGGGCCTCTTTCTATGGCTACACCTTC. Its protein is CASSLERASFYGYTF.

This clone has just a few counts. The chain recombines TRBV7-2 with TRBJ1-5, with a weak D call TRBD1 (6 bases). The CDR3 spans 14 residues. Germline V lookup: CDR1 SGHTA, CDR2 FQGNSA. With 2 bases removed from V and 7 bases from J, the gap between germline ends came to 12 bases. The CDR3 sequence: CASSLLAGVQPQHF. CDR3 DNA sequence: TGTGCCAGCAGCTTATTGGCAGGGGTCCAGCCCCAGCATTTT.

Here the CDR3 DNA reads TGTGCCAGTAGTGTAACCAGTAGAGTAGTCAAAAGCGAGGAGACCCAGTACTTC. As protein: CASSVTSRVVKSEETQYF. This chain links TRBV19 with TRBJ2-5; D remains ambiguous. Trimming cost V 5 bases and J 5 bases, with 27 bases left between them. The CDR3 extends over 18 amino acids. CDR1 and CDR2 (germline): LNHDA, SQIVND (reference sequence).

The chain joins TRBV4-3 to TRBJ1-1, with 7 bases matching TRBD1. After removal of 0 bases from V and 6 bases from J, the junction contained 13 bases not matched to a gene. Germline CDR1 reads LGHNA; CDR2 reads YSLEER. This CDR3 spans 17 amino acids. The CDR3 protein is CASSQDLPHRGSAEAFF. CDR3 sequence (DNA): TGCGCCAGCAGCCAAGATCTCCCCCACAGGGGTTCGGCTGAAGCTTTCTTT.

CDR3 in amino acids: CASSARTGGTGELFF. For the CDR3, the DNA is TGTGCCAGCAGCGCCAGGACAGGGGGGACCGGGGAGCTGTTTTTT. V usage is TRBV9 and J usage is TRBJ2-2; TRBD1 aligns across 10 bases. The germline CDR1 and CDR2 sequences are SGDLS and YYNGEE. This CDR3 contains 15 residues. V shed 3 bases, J shed 5 bases, and the junction held 4 bases outside the gene matches.

This clone has only a few counts. The chain is built from TRBV18 and TRBJ1-1; 10 nucleotides line up with TRBD1. The CDR3 loop spans 14 amino acids. The junction had 5 bases not matched to a gene; V was cut back by 4 bases and J by 6 bases. Per the germline V gene, CDR1 is KGHSH and CDR2 is LQKENI. CDR3 sequence reads: CASSRGQGSAEAFF. The CDR3 nucleotides are TGTGCCAGCTCACGGGGACAGGGGTCGGCTGAAGCTTTCTTT. The full variable domain, its missing parts supplied by reference TRBV18 and TRBJ1-1, is NAGVMQNPRHLVRRRGQEARLRCSPMKGHSHVYWYRQLPEEGLKFMVYLQKENIIDESGMPKERFSAEFPKEGPSILRIQQVVRGDSAAYFCASSRGQGSAEAFFGQGTRLTVV.